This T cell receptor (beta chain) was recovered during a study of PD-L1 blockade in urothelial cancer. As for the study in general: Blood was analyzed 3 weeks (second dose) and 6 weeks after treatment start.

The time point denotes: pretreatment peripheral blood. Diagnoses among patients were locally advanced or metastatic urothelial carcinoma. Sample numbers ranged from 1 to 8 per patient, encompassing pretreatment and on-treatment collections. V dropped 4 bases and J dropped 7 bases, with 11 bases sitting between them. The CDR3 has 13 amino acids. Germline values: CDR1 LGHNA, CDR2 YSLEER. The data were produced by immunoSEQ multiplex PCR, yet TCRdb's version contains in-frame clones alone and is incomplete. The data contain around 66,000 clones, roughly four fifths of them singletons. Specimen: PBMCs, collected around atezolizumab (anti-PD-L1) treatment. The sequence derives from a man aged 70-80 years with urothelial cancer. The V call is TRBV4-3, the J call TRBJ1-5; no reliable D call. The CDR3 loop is CASSPSSNQPQHF. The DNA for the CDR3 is TGCGCCAGCAGCCCTTCTAGTAACCAGCCCCAGCATTTT.